Reported below is one T cell receptor (beta chain). Its antigen is currently unknown. These data are taken from a study of glioma-infiltrating T cells. This CDR3 comprises 16 residues. CDR1 and CDR2 from the germline V gene are SGHTA and FQGTGA. After removal of 6 bases from V and 3 bases from J, the junction contained 6 bases not matched to a gene. Study results and limitations: Above-expected tissue-blood divergence occurred in all gliomas, most in low-grade ones. Only very few CDR3 sequences appeared in both tissue and blood.

TCR alpha and beta CDR3 regions were amplified from RNA using iRepertoire nested multiplex PCR. Tissue mRNA or PBMC total RNA, 100-400 ng, went into one-step reverse transcription and amplification. TCRdb re-called the multiplex PCR reads with MiXCR, one entry per CDR3 protein. The sample includes around 190,000 distinct CDR3 sequences, under 55% of them seen just once. The rearrangement links TRBV7-3 to TRBJ2-3; 13 positions agree with TRBD2. The receptor's source is a human donor with low-grade glioma or glioblastoma, undergoing nonglioma brain surgery, or in good health (not recorded which). What was sequenced was glioma tissue, nonneoplastic brain tissue, or PBMCs (not recorded which). Here the CDR3 DNA reads TGTGCCAGCAGTTCGCGGGGACTAGCGGGAACAGATACGCAGTATTTT. Translation: CASSSRGLAGTDTQYF.